What follows describes a single TCR beta chain. The data originate from a study of blood T cell repertoires in COVID-19. The wider study: There were acute and convalescent COVID-19 samples, and they came from the United States, Italy and Spain.

Per the germline V gene, CDR1 is LNHDA and CDR2 is SQIVND (reference sequence). CDR3 size: 16 residues. V was clipped by 5 bases and J by 5 bases, with 19 bases between them. The data were produced by immunoSEQ multiplex PCR, yet TCRdb's version contains in-frame clones alone and is incomplete. The table lists about 240,000 clones, around 86% of them singletons, with around 12% in the top ten. The sequenced sample consisted of peripheral blood. The chain links TRBV19 to TRBJ1-5; possibly TRBD1 for D (6 bases). The TCR comes from a woman in her fifties or sixties with active or convalescent COVID-19. In DNA form, the CDR3 reads TGTGCCAGTAGTCCCCCGGGGGGGCAGGGGTATCAGCCCCAGCATTTT. It is translated as CASSPPGGQGYQPQHF.